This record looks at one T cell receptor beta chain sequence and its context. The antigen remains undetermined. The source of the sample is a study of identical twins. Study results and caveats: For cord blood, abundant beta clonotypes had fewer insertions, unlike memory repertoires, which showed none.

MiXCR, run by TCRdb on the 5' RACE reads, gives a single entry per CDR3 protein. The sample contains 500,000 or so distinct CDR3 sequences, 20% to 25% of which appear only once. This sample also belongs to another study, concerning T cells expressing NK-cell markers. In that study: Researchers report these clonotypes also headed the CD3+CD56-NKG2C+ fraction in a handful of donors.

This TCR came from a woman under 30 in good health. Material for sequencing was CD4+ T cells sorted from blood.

This CDR3 reads CASSPKVMTYNEQFF. CDR3 nucleotide sequence: TGCGCCAGCAGCCCCAAGGTGATGACCTACAATGAGCAGTTCTTC. The chain couples TRBV4-1 to TRBJ2-1; D is undetermined. The germline V gene encodes CDR1 MGHRA and CDR2 YSYEKL. Trimming took 4 bases from V and 2 from J, leaving 12 bases between them. The CDR3 is 15 residues long.